Below, 30 T cell receptor beta chains from the same sample are listed, as sequenced in a study of shared clonotypes between healthy human individuals. The data were produced by immunoSEQ multiplex PCR, yet TCRdb's version contains in-frame clones alone and is incomplete. The data show around 720,000 clones, around 73% seen once. Sample: memory CD4+ T cells sorted from blood. Sample subset: CD45RA-negative fraction. All receptors come from a woman in her twenties or thirties in good health.

The chain has TRBV7-9 and TRBJ2-1; no firm D call. CDR3 length equals 12 residues. CDR1 is SEHNR and CDR2 is FQNEAQ in the germline V gene (reference sequence). V lost 5 bases to trimming and J lost 8 bases, with 10 bases between them. The CDR3 here is CASSPSGHEQFF. The CDR3, as DNA: TGTGCCAGCAGCCCATCTGGGCATGAGCAGTTCTTC.

This rearrangement joins TRBV28 to TRBJ2-7, with a weak D call TRBD1 (5 bases). Germline CDR1 and CDR2: MDHEN and SYDVKM. The CDR3 runs 15 residues. The V end was cut by 4 bases, the J end by 1 base, with 14 bases between. The CDR3 protein is CASSSRGYASYEQYF. CDR3 nucleotide sequence: TGTGCCAGCAGTTCTAGGGGTTACGCGTCCTACGAGCAGTACTTC.

The chain uses TRBV20-1 and TRBJ2-7; D is uncertain. The ends were cut back, 6 bases at V and 4 bases at J, with 10 bases in the middle. This CDR3 is built from 11 residues. Germline-derived CDR1 and CDR2 are DFQATT and SNEGSKA (reference sequence). The CDR3: CSATAAYEQYF. Here the CDR3 DNA reads TGCAGTGCGACGGCCGCGTACGAGCAGTACTTC.

The rearrangement uses TRBV10-2 and TRBJ2-1; 12 nucleotides agree with TRBD1. The CDR3 is 14 residues long. With 7 bases clipped from V and 6 bases from J, the junction kept 4 bases outside the gene matches. The germline V gene encodes CDR1 WSHSY and CDR2 SAAADI. The CDR3, as DNA: TGCGCCAGCAAAACGGGACAGGGGGCCAATGAGCAGTTCTTC. It yields the protein CASKTGQGANEQFF.

The chain joins TRBV5-1 to TRBJ2-1; D is unresolved. Germline V gene data show CDR1 as SGHRS and CDR2 as YFSETQ. V was clipped by 0 bases and J by 9 bases, with 7 bases between them. CDR3 length equals 12 residues. The CDR3 DNA follows: TGCGCCAGCAGCTTGGGGGCCGGTGAGCAGTTCTTC. Translating gives CASSLGAGEQFF.

This clone has a handful of counts. Different DNA sequences within this sample yield the same CDR3. The chain combines TRBV11-2 with TRBJ1-2; D gene uncertain. V dropped 5 bases and J dropped 3 bases, with 7 bases sitting between them. The CDR3 has 12 residues. Germline values: CDR1 SGHAT, CDR2 FQNNGV. Here the CDR3 reads CASSAGDYGYTF. The CDR3 coding sequence is TGTGCCAGCAGCGCTGGGGACTATGGCTACACCTTC.

The chain recombines TRBV28 with TRBJ1-2; D unresolved. Germline V gene sequence: CDR1 MDHEN, CDR2 SYDVKM. Trimming left V 5 bases short and J 14 bases short, with 21 bases between. The CDR3 spans 13 residues. CDR3 DNA: TGTGCCAGCAGTCCCTCGCTTGAGGGCCATCGAACCTTC. Encoded protein: CASSPSLEGHRTF.

The chain combines TRBV10-2 with TRBJ2-1; a weak D match, TRBD2 (7 bases). This CDR3 contains 13 residues. Trimming took off 4 bases at V and 10 bases at J, with 14 bases between the two ends. The V gene's germline CDR1 is WSHSY and CDR2 SAAADI. The DNA for the CDR3 is TGCGCCAGCAGTGGGTCGGGGGGCCGGGAGCAGTTCTTC. Protein sequence: CASSGSGGREQFF.

This clone appeared a single time. This chain uses TRBV9 with TRBJ1-1; weak D call: TRBD1 (5 bases). The CDR3 extends over 14 amino acids. V was trimmed by 2 bases and J by 5 bases, leaving 13 bases between them. Germline V gives CDR1 SGDLS, CDR2 YYNGEE. This CDR3 reads CASSVSGGRTEAFF. The CDR3 nucleotides read TGTGCCAGCAGCGTGTCCGGGGGAAGAACTGAAGCTTTCTTT.

Details on this clone: This sample includes further DNA sequences coding for the same CDR3. The chain uses TRBV30 and TRBJ2-7; TRBD2 agrees at 14 bases. From germline, CDR1 is GTSNPN and CDR2 SVGIG (reference sequence). The CDR3 runs 14 residues. The trim removed 3 bases at V and 4 bases at J, leaving 2 bases unmatched. As DNA, the CDR3 is TGTGCCTGGAGCCGACTAGCGGGAGGGTACGAGCAGTACTTC. It encodes CAWSRLAGGYEQYF.

This clone was picked up many times. The gene calls are TRBV6-6 and TRBJ2-7; D remains unclear. Germline CDR1 reads MNHNY; CDR2 reads SVGAGI (reference sequence). Trimming pared 2 bases from V and 5 bases from J, leaving 4 bases between. The CDR3 consists of 11 residues. In DNA, the CDR3 is TGTGCCAGCAGTTACCTGAACGAGCAGTACTTC. Encoded protein: CASSYLNEQYF.

The gene calls are TRBV4-1 and TRBJ2-5, with 13 bases identical to TRBD2. With the DNA end fitting TRBJ2-7 better, the J assignment may be wrong. Germline CDR1 is MGHRA and CDR2 is YSYEKL. The CDR3 has 17 amino acids. In DNA form, the CDR3 reads TGCGCCAGCAGCCGGGTCGGACTAGCGGGAGACACCTACGAGCAGTACTTC. It translates to CASSRVGLAGDTYEQYF.

In regard to this clone: This specimen includes other DNA sequences encoding the same CDR3. CDR3 nucleotides: TGTGCCAGCAGTGAAACCAACCTCGGCAATGAGCAGTTCTTC. Amino acid sequence: CASSETNLGNEQFF. The genes are TRBV6-1 and TRBJ2-1, with D uncertain. The CDR3 runs to 14 residues. CDR1 and CDR2 from the germline V gene are MNHNS and SASEGT. V was pared by 2 bases and J by 6 bases, with 11 bases between.

The chain has TRBV4-2 and TRBJ1-2, with D maybe TRBD1 (6 bases). CDR3 length: 17 amino acids. Trimming shortened V by 2 bases and J by 3 bases, and 19 bases separated the two germline ends. Germline CDR1 is LGHNA and CDR2 is YNFKEQ. CDR3: CASSQTLETGLDYGYTF. As DNA, the CDR3 is TGTGCCAGCAGCCAAACCCTTGAGACAGGCTTAGACTATGGCTACACCTTC.

V usage is TRBV7-2 and J usage is TRBJ2-3; 11 nucleotides line up with TRBD2. After removal of 5 bases from V and 3 bases from J, the junction contained 16 bases not matched to a gene. Germline CDR1 and CDR2: SGHTA and FQGNSA. The CDR3 is 19 amino acids. The CDR3 sequence is CASSKPGLAVLRGTDTQYF. Written as DNA, the CDR3 is TGTGCCAGCAGCAAGCCGGGACTAGCGGTCCTCCGGGGGACAGATACGCAGTATTTT.

This clone was observed at least ten times. This sequence joins TRBV19 and TRBJ2-1, with TRBD1 matching 11 bases. V shed 8 bases, J shed 6 bases, and the junction held 12 bases outside the gene matches. The CDR3 runs 16 residues. From germline, CDR1 is LNHDA and CDR2 SQIVND (reference sequence). The CDR3 here is CASVRGQGQGGNEQFF. The CDR3 DNA sequence: TGTGCCAGTGTCAGGGGACAGGGACAGGGGGGCAATGAGCAGTTCTTC. Based on the CDR3 plus reference TRBV19 and TRBJ2-1, the full variable domain is DGGITQSPKYLFRKEGQNVTLSCEQNLNHDAMYWYRQDPGQGLRLIYYSQIVNDFQKGDIAEGYSVSREKKESFPLTVTSAQKNPTAFYLCASVRGQGQGGNEQFFGPGTRLTVL.

The chain employs TRBV7-9 and TRBJ2-7; D may be TRBD2 (7 bases). The CDR3 length is 14 residues. Per the germline V gene, CDR1 is SEHNR and CDR2 is FQNEAQ (reference sequence). Trimming took off 0 bases at V and 6 bases at J, with 12 bases between the two ends. In DNA form, the CDR3 reads TGTGCCAGCAGCTTAGCGGGGGGGCGCAGCGAGCAGTACTTC. Translating it yields CASSLAGGRSEQYF.

V is TRBV5-1 and J is TRBJ2-1; D gene ambiguous. The CDR3 spans 13 residues. The V gene's germline CDR1 is SGHRS and CDR2 YFSETQ. The V gene lost 4 bases and the J gene lost 4 bases, with 9 bases spanning the gap. The CDR3 DNA is TGCGCCAGCAGCCCCGACTCGTACAATGAGCAGTTCTTC. Translated: CASSPDSYNEQFF.

This chain joins TRBV14 and TRBJ2-1, with 11 bases lining up with TRBD1. The V gene end was trimmed by 1 base and the J gene end by 8 bases; junction bases not matched to a gene: 1. CDR3 length: 14 amino acids. Germline V gene lookup returns CDR1 SGHDN and CDR2 FVKESK. CDR3 residues: CASSQGTGGHEQFF. CDR3 nucleotide sequence: TGTGCCAGCAGCCAAGGGACAGGGGGCCATGAGCAGTTCTTC.

In this sample, this clone turned up many times. Other DNA sequences within the sample encode an identical CDR3. The chain employs TRBV5-6 and TRBJ1-2; TRBD1 might be the D (6 bases). Germline CDR1 is SGHDT and CDR2 is YYEEEE. This CDR3 region has 14 residues. V was pared by 4 bases and J by 1 base, with 11 bases between. The CDR3 nucleotides read TGTGCCAGCAGCCCCAGGACAGATAACTATGGCTACACCTTC. Encoded protein: CASSPRTDNYGYTF. Full variable domain (outside the CDR3, taken from reference TRBV5-6 and TRBJ1-2): DAGVTQSPTHLIKTRGQQVTLRCSPKSGHDTVSWYQQALGQGPQFIFQYYEEEERQRGNFPDRFSGHQFPNYSSELNVNALLLGDSALYLCASSPRTDNYGYTFGSGTRLTVV.

The chain couples TRBV28 to TRBJ2-7, with D perhaps matching TRBD2 (6 bases). Germline lookup yields CDR1 MDHEN and CDR2 SYDVKM. Trimming took off 3 bases at V and 3 bases at J, with 15 bases between the two ends. The CDR3 totals 15 residues. CDR3 sequence (DNA): TGTGCCAGCAGTTTTTCGGGCGGGAAGTTCTACGAGCAGTACTTC. Translation gives CASSFSGGKFYEQYF.

To note about this clone: This CDR3 is also generated by other DNA sequences in the sample. The V call is TRBV19, the J call TRBJ1-5, with no clear D. The CDR3 covers 13 residues. CDR1 is LNHDA, CDR2 SQIVND, per germline (reference sequence). V lost 4 bases and J 5 bases, leaving 9 bases between the germline ends. In DNA form, the CDR3 reads TGTGCCAGTAGTAGGACCGAAGATCAGCCCCAGCATTTT. Encoded protein: CASSRTEDQPQHF.

For this clone: This CDR3 is also generated by other DNA sequences in the sample. The rearrangement joins TRBV5-1 to TRBJ1-3; tentative D call: TRBD1 (5 bases). Germline V gene sequence: CDR1 SGHRS, CDR2 YFSETQ. V lost 5 bases and J lost 3, with 12 bases in between. The CDR3 is made up of 14 amino acids. The CDR3 here is CASRPGTDGNTIYF. CDR3 nucleotides: TGCGCCAGCAGGCCAGGGACGGATGGAAACACCATATATTTT.

The DNA for the CDR3 is TGCGCCAGCAGCTTGGCCGGCCAGAGGGAGACCCAGTACTTC. Its translation is CASSLAGQRETQYF. V is TRBV5-1 and J is TRBJ2-5; D remains ambiguous. Trimming shortened V by 0 bases and J by 5 bases, and 11 bases separated the two germline ends. The length of the CDR3 is 14 residues. The V gene's germline CDR1 is SGHRS and CDR2 YFSETQ.

CDR3 loop: CASSRDGSYEQYF. The CDR3 DNA sequence: TGCGCCAGCAGCCGGGACGGTTCCTACGAGCAGTACTTC. This chain uses TRBV10-2 with TRBJ2-5, with D perhaps TRBD1 or TRBD2 (5 bases each). TRBJ2-7 explains the end of the DNA better; the J call may be wrong. The CDR3 is 13 amino acids. Germline-derived CDR1 and CDR2 are WSHSY and SAAADI.

This chain links TRBV29-1 with TRBJ2-3, with 8 bases matching TRBD2. CDR1 is SQVTM, CDR2 ANQGSEA, per germline. The V and J ends lost 8 bases and 4 bases, in that order; junction bases with no gene match: 14. This CDR3 is built from 15 residues. The CDR3, as DNA: TGCAGCTCCGGGAGGAGCGGGAGATTGGCAGATACGCAGTATTTT. Translated, it gives CSSGRSGRLADTQYF.

This chain uses TRBV5-1 with TRBJ2-3; D not resolved. CDR3 length: 15 amino acids. Looked up from germline, CDR1 is SGHRS and CDR2 is YFSETQ. Trimming left V 1 base short and J 2 bases short, with 11 bases between. CDR3 DNA: TGCGCCAGCAGCTTGAGTGCCAGATTCACAGATACGCAGTATTTT. It translates to CASSLSARFTDTQYF.

The DNA for the CDR3 is TGCGCCAGCAGCCAGGACACGAACATGAACACTGAAGCTTTCTTT. It translates to CASSQDTNMNTEAFF. The chain recombines TRBV5-1 with TRBJ1-1; D is perhaps TRBD1 (5 bases). This CDR3 comprises 15 residues. The germline V and J ends were trimmed by 4 bases and 0 bases, with 13 bases remaining between them. Germline V gene lookup returns CDR1 SGHRS and CDR2 YFSETQ.

This clone has only a few counts. This chain uses TRBV6-5 with TRBJ2-1; the D call may be TRBD1 or TRBD2 (7 bases each). The CDR3 contains 15 residues. The germline V and J ends were trimmed by 4 bases and 15 bases, with 25 bases remaining between them. Germline V gene lookup returns CDR1 MNHEY and CDR2 SVGAGI. The CDR3 here is CASSSEGAGALPWFF. Here the CDR3 DNA reads TGTGCCAGCAGTTCCGAGGGGGCGGGAGCCTTGCCTTGGTTCTTC.

V gene TRBV27 combines with J gene TRBJ2-6, with TRBD1 identical over 7 bases. V shed 4 bases and J 2 bases; nucleotides not matched to a gene: 5. Germline CDR1 reads MNHEY; CDR2 reads SMNVEV (reference sequence). The CDR3 runs to 16 residues. DNA of the CDR3: TGTGCCAGCAGTTCCTTGGGACAGACTGGGGCCAACGTCCTGACTTTC. Amino acid sequence: CASSSLGQTGANVLTF.